The rows below give T cell receptor beta chains drawn from one sample of a study of shared clonotypes between healthy human individuals. Measured with immunoSEQ multiplex PCR; TCRdb has only the in-frame clones, and not every one. The repertoire holds hundreds of thousands of clones, with roughly 70% as singletons. Sequencing was done on a sample of memory CD4+ T cells sorted from blood. The receptors shown here come from a young woman in good health. The CDR3 runs from the conserved cysteine through the conserved F or W. The order of the fields is D gene, V gene, clone size, J gene, CDR3 DNA, CDR3 protein. The D gene is left open where the match is weak. The size field is filled for only some rows; it gives once, few, many or a size class.

>TRBD1|TRBV28|-|TRBJ2-7
TGTGCCAGCACCCGGGACAGGGTACTCTACGAGCAGTACTTC
CASTRDRVLYEQYF
>TRBD1|TRBV16|-|TRBJ2-2
TGTGCCAGCAGACAGGGGGCTGTGAACACCGGGGAGCTGTTTTTT
CASRQGAVNTGELFF
>-|TRBV7-9|-|TRBJ2-5
TGTGCCAGCAGCCCTGGGACTGCCACGGGAACCCAGTACTTC
CASSPGTATGTQYF
>-|TRBV2|-|TRBJ2-7
TGTGCCAGCAGGGGGGCGTCCTACGAGCAGTACTTC
CASRGASYEQYF
>TRBD1|TRBV28|few|TRBJ1-2
TGTGCCAGCAGTTACAGGGGGCGCGGCGGCTACACCTTC
CASSYRGRGGYTF
>-|TRBV7-2|-|TRBJ2-7
TGTGCCAGCAGCTTAGTCGATCGGGACGGAGGGTTCTACGAGCAGTACTTC
CASSLVDRDGGFYEQYF
>-|TRBV28|once|TRBJ1-2
TGTGCCAGCAGTTTTCCTCCATTCTACACCTTC
CASSFPPFYTF
>-|TRBV10-3|-|TRBJ1-3
TGTGCCATCAGCCCGGTGGTCTCTGGAAACACCATATATTTT
CAISPVVSGNTIYF
>TRBD1|TRBV6-1|-|TRBJ2-7
TGTGCCAGCAGTCGGGACAGGGGCGCCTACGAGCAGTACTTC
CASSRDRGAYEQYF
>-|TRBV7-3|-|TRBJ2-6
TGTGCCAGCAGCTCTACTACATCTGGGGCCAACGTCCTGACTTTC
CASSSTTSGANVLTF
>TRBD1|TRBV19|-|TRBJ1-5
TGTGCCAGTATGTCCGGGACAGGGGGCCAGGGGCAGCCCCAGCATTTT
CASMSGTGGQGQPQHF
>TRBD1|TRBV4-1|-|TRBJ1-2
TGCGCCAGCAGCCAAGACGTGGCAGGGGGAAGAGGTGGCTACACCTTC
CASSQDVAGGRGGYTF
>-|TRBV6-5|-|TRBJ2-7
TGTGCCAGCAGTTACGGCGGGACTCCTCCCTACGAGCAGTACTTC
CASSYGGTPPYEQYF
>-|TRBV2|-|TRBJ1-5
TGTGCCAGCAGTGAGGATCGGGTCCAGCCCCAGCATTTT
CASSEDRVQPQHF
>-|TRBV9|-|TRBJ2-5
TGTGCCAGCAGCGTTTCCGGGGAAGAGACCCAGTACTTC
CASSVSGEETQYF
>TRBD1|TRBV19|-|TRBJ1-5
TGTGCCAGTAGTAGAGGGACAGTTAGCAATCAGCCCCAGCATTTT
CASSRGTVSNQPQHF
>TRBD2|TRBV2|-|TRBJ2-7
TGTGCCAGCAGTCCGTATAGCGGGAGGGTCTACGAGCAGTACTTC
CASSPYSGRVYEQYF
>TRBD2|TRBV9|few|TRBJ2-1
TGTGCCAGCAGCCCTACTAGCGGGAGTGGGCATGAGCAGTTCTTC
CASSPTSGSGHEQFF
>-|TRBV21-1|-|TRBJ2-7
TGTGCCAGCAGCAACCGACTAGGTTACGAGCAGTACTTC
CASSNRLGYEQYF
>TRBD2|TRBV11-2|once|TRBJ2-1
TGTGCCAGCAGTTCGGGACTAGGAGTATATGAGCAGTTCTTC
CASSSGLGVYEQFF
>-|TRBV18|few|TRBJ1-2
TGTGCCAGCTCACCAGGACAGAAGGATGGCTACACCTTC
CASSPGQKDGYTF
>TRBD1|TRBV5-1|-|TRBJ1-5
TGCGCCAGCAGCTTGTTTCCAGGGACAGAAGATCAGCCCCAGCATTTT
CASSLFPGTEDQPQHF
>-|TRBV5-6|-|TRBJ2-2
TGTGCCAGCAGCGCCAGGACAGCACCTACCGGGGAGCTGTTTTTT
CASSARTAPTGELFF
>-|TRBV6-4|few|TRBJ2-7
TGTGCCAGCAGTGAAGGGCAGTACTTC
CASSEGQYF
>-|TRBV7-9|-|TRBJ1-2
TGTGCCAGCAGCATCAGACAGGAGGATGGCTACACCTTC
CASSIRQEDGYTF
>-|TRBV28|many|TRBJ1-5
TGTGCCATCGACAGCGTACTAAGCAATCAGCCCCAGCATTTT
CAIDSVLSNQPQHF
>-|TRBV21-1|-|TRBJ2-7
TGTGCCAGCAGCAAATGGGGCAGGGGTTACGAGCAGTACTTC
CASSKWGRGYEQYF
>TRBD1|TRBV5-1|-|TRBJ2-1
TGCGCCAGCAGCCGAGGACAGGGTAGCTCCTACAATGAGCAGTTCTTC
CASSRGQGSSYNEQFF
>-|TRBV19|-|TRBJ1-5
TGTGCCAGTAGTATTTCGAGGGAAATAGCGAGACAGCCCCAGCATTTT
CASSISREIARQPQHF
>TRBD1|TRBV19|-|TRBJ1-5
TGTGCCAGTAGTAAGGGGACAGGGGGCGGTCAGCCCCAGCATTTT
CASSKGTGGGQPQHF
>TRBD2|TRBV5-1|many|TRBJ2-5
TGCGCCAGCAGCCGGAAGGGACTAGCGGGAGATGGGGAGACCCAGTACTTC
CASSRKGLAGDGETQYF
>TRBD1|TRBV19|-|TRBJ1-4
TGTGCCAGTGGGGGACAGGGAGATGGAAAACTGTTTTTT
CASGGQGDGKLFF
>TRBD2|TRBV10-1|-|TRBJ2-7
TGCGCCAGCAGTGATAAGCGGGAGGGCCACTACGAGCAGTACTTC
CASSDKREGHYEQYF
>-|TRBV30|-|TRBJ2-2
TGTGCCTGGTGCTCAACTCCATGGGGGGAGCTGTTTTTT
CAWCSTPWGELFF
>-|TRBV7-9|-|TRBJ2-5
TGTGCCAGCAGCTTAAGCAACCAAGAGACCCAGTACTTC
CASSLSNQETQYF
>-|TRBV19|-|TRBJ1-3
TGTGCCAGTAGGGACAGATTCTCTGGAAACACCATATATTTT
CASRDRFSGNTIYF
>-|TRBV2|-|TRBJ2-7
TGTGCCAGCAGTCCGAGGGCGGAACAGTACTTC
CASSPRAEQYF
>-|TRBV5-1|-|TRBJ1-3
TGCGCCAGCAGCTTTCAAGGAGCCTCTGGAAACACCATATATTTT
CASSFQGASGNTIYF
>TRBD1|TRBV28|-|TRBJ2-2
TGTGCCAGCAGTTTATGGCAGGGGGTCACCGGGGAGCTGTTTTTT
CASSLWQGVTGELFF
>-|TRBV5-1|-|TRBJ2-3
TGCGCCAGCAGCTTGGGCCAAGACGGCGATACGCAGTATTTT
CASSLGQDGDTQYF